The TCR beta chain described here comes from a study of identical twins. Template switching added a universal primer site; cDNA carried unique molecular identifiers. TCRdb re-called the 5' RACE reads with MiXCR, one entry per CDR3 protein. The data show around 530,000 distinct CDR3 sequences, with 15% seen just once and about 0.47% held by the top ten. About this clonotype: What it binds is not known.

Study-level points and caveats: Twin-shared out-of-frame alpha sequences showed excess low generation probability. Weaker excess twin sharing was seen among beta out-of-frame sequences.

The CDR3 sequence is 14 residues long. Trimming removed 3 bases from V and 7 bases from J, with 16 bases in between. CDR1 and CDR2 (germline): MDHEN, SYDVKM. These data also featured in a second study, about yellow fever vaccine responses in identical twins.

Sequenced: CD4+ T cells sorted from blood. The clonotype comes from a young woman in good health. This chain links TRBV28 with TRBJ2-7; tentatively, D is TRBD1 (8 bases). CDR3 nucleotides: TGTGCCAGCAGTTTTGCTGGACAGGGAGGGGAGCAGTACTTC. Translated: CASSFAGQGGEQYF.